Listed below are T cell receptor beta chains from one sample, sequenced in a study of CD8+CD57+ T cells in acquired aplastic anemia. TCRdb fed the reads into MiXCR, producing one record per CDR3 protein. The data contain around 250,000 distinct CDR3 sequences, around 60% of them singletons. The sample was sorted CD4+, CD8+, or CD8+CD57+ T cells (not recorded which) from PBMCs. The origin of the receptors is a human donor with severe aplastic anemia or a healthy control (not recorded which). Each CDR3 is given with its conserved first and last residue. The order of the fields is V gene, J gene, D gene, clone size, CDR3 DNA, CDR3 protein. D genes are given only for firm matches. Rows give clone size only sometimes, using once, few, many, or a class for an expanded clone.

v_call: TRBV6-5
j_call: TRBJ1-2
d_call: .
clone_size: many
cdr3_nt: TGTGCCAGCAGTTTCTCTCCGTCGTATTATGGCTACACCTTC
cdr3_aa: CASSFSPSYYGYTF

v_call: TRBV11-2
j_call: TRBJ2-5
d_call: .
clone_size: .
cdr3_nt: TGTGCCAGCAGGGGGGTTCGGGGCCAAGAGACCCAGTACTTC
cdr3_aa: CASRGVRGQETQYF

v_call: TRBV7-7
j_call: TRBJ2-7
d_call: .
clone_size: .
cdr3_nt: TGTGCTAGCAGCCCAGGACAGGGAGGGCCTTACGAGCAGTACTTC
cdr3_aa: CASSPGQGGPYEQYF

v_call: TRBV20-1
j_call: TRBJ2-2
d_call: .
clone_size: many
cdr3_nt: TGCAGTGCTCTGAACACCGGGGAGCTGTTTTTT
cdr3_aa: CSALNTGELFF

v_call: TRBV5-1
j_call: TRBJ2-5
d_call: .
clone_size: .
cdr3_nt: TGCGCCAGCAGCTTGGCCAAGGAGACCCAGTACTTC
cdr3_aa: CASSLAKETQYF

v_call: TRBV2
j_call: TRBJ2-3
d_call: TRBD2
clone_size: .
cdr3_nt: TGTGCCAGCAGTAAGGGACTACACACAGATACGCAGTATTTT
cdr3_aa: CASSKGLHTDTQYF

v_call: TRBV19
j_call: TRBJ1-2
d_call: .
clone_size: many
cdr3_nt: TGTGCCAGTACCTATACCGAGCTTAACTATGGCTACACCTTC
cdr3_aa: CASTYTELNYGYTF

v_call: TRBV2
j_call: TRBJ1-2
d_call: .
clone_size: many
cdr3_nt: TGTGCCAGCAGCGGGGCTCTCATGGACTACACCTTC
cdr3_aa: CASSGALMDYTF

v_call: TRBV5-1
j_call: TRBJ2-1
d_call: .
clone_size: .
cdr3_nt: TGCGCCAGCAGCTTGGGAAGCGCCTCCTACAATGAGCAGTTCTTC
cdr3_aa: CASSLGSASYNEQFF

v_call: TRBV6-5
j_call: TRBJ1-2
d_call: TRBD1
clone_size: many
cdr3_nt: TGTGCCAGCAGAACAGGGGACCCCAACTATGGCTACACCTTC
cdr3_aa: CASRTGDPNYGYTF

v_call: TRBV15
j_call: TRBJ2-1
d_call: TRBD2
clone_size: many
cdr3_nt: TGTGCCACCAGCAGAGGGACTAGCGGGAACAATGAGCAGTTCTTC
cdr3_aa: CATSRGTSGNNEQFF

v_call: TRBV10-3
j_call: TRBJ2-7
d_call: TRBD1
clone_size: many
cdr3_nt: TGTGCCATCAGGGCCGGGACAGGGAAGACCGACGAGCAGTACTTC
cdr3_aa: CAIRAGTGKTDEQYF

v_call: TRBV6-4
j_call: TRBJ2-3
d_call: .
clone_size: .
cdr3_nt: TGTGCCAGCAGTGATGATCCTTCTAGCACAGATACGCAGTATTTT
cdr3_aa: CASSDDPSSTDTQYF

v_call: TRBV19
j_call: TRBJ2-7
d_call: TRBD1
clone_size: .
cdr3_nt: TGTGCCAGTAGTACCTGGACAGGGAACGAGCAGTACTTC
cdr3_aa: CASSTWTGNEQYF

v_call: TRBV29-1
j_call: TRBJ1-2
d_call: .
clone_size: .
cdr3_nt: TGCAGCGTTCGTGACGGGGGATATGGCTACACCTTC
cdr3_aa: CSVRDGGYGYTF

v_call: TRBV5-1
j_call: TRBJ1-2
d_call: .
clone_size: .
cdr3_nt: TGCGCCAGCAGCTTGGCCGTCGCAGACATTCCGAGTGGCTACACCTTC
cdr3_aa: CASSLAVADIPSGYTF

v_call: TRBV12-3/TRBV12-4
j_call: TRBJ1-3
d_call: TRBD1
clone_size: once
cdr3_nt: TGTGCCAGCAGCGCGACAGGGGCTGGAAACACCATATATTTT
cdr3_aa: CASSATGAGNTIYF